The clone carrying this T cell receptor beta chain showed up just a few times. This entry belongs to a study of blood T cells in healthy people across ages. Primed by a sample-barcoded 5' primer and a J-beta primer mix, a second PCR proceeded for about 6 to 11 cycles. TCRdb redid the calling of the 5' RACE reads with MiXCR, one entry per CDR3 protein. Among roughly 1,000,000 distinct CDR3 sequences, around 27% were seen once, and the ten largest hold less than 0.75%. Germline-derived CDR1 and CDR2 are MGHRA and YSYEKL. The CDR3 covers 17 residues. V lost 3 bases, J lost 11 bases, and 21 bases stayed unmatched. These data are also associated with another study on T cells of mothers and their children.

Sequencing was done on a sample of blood. The genes are TRBV4-1 and TRBJ2-5, with 7 bases that match TRBD1. The TCR sequence derives from a girl aged 2 to 9 in good health. CDR3 sequence reads: CASSQPTTGRIGSVQYF. The CDR3 nucleotides are TGCGCCAGCAGCCAGCCAACGACAGGGCGAATTGGATCGGTGCAGTACTTC.